The 5 T cell receptor beta chains presented below share a single source sample, sequenced in a study of T cells in Graves' hyperthyroidism and ophthalmopathy. The source material, RNA transcripts, was used to amplify TCR beta CDR3 regions. First-round RT-PCR targeting the TCR CDR3 was performed with the HTBI primer set. MiXCR was run by TCRdb on the multiplex PCR reads, yielding one entry per CDR3 protein. The table has hundreds of thousands of distinct CDR3 sequences, around 19% seen once; the top ten hold 15% to 20%. The sequenced material came from blood. These receptors originate from a woman in her fifties or sixties with Graves' hyperthyroidism that later progressed to Graves' ophthalmopathy.

Concerning this clonotype: The conserved phenylalanine or tryptophan normally closing the CDR3 is absent here, so this likely arose from a read error. The chain recombines TRBV7-2 with TRBJ2-7; 10 positions match TRBD1. The CDR3 has 14 residues. Germline lookup yields CDR1 SGHTA and CDR2 FQGNSA. The J segment lost 3 bases and the V segment lost 3 bases, leaving 2 bases of the junction unmatched. The CDR3 spells CASSLTGGSYEQYS. The CDR3 DNA is TGTGCCAGCAGCTTGACAGGGGGCAGCTACGAGCAGTACTCC.

About this clonotype: A much more abundant neighbour one base away suggests this may be a read error. The CDR3 nucleotides are TGCGCCAGCAGCTTGAGAGGGCCTAAAGCTTTCTTT. Protein product: CASSLRGPKAFF. The chain carries TRBV5-1 and TRBJ1-1; no firm D call. Trimming pared 1 base from V and 9 bases from J, leaving 10 bases between. The length of the CDR3 is 12 residues. CDR1 SGHRS and CDR2 YFSETQ come from the germline V gene.

V is TRBV4-1 and J is TRBJ2-7; the D is unclear. The germline V gene has CDR1 MGHRA and CDR2 YSYEKL. The CDR3 loop spans 12 amino acids. V was trimmed by 0 bases and J by 5 bases, leaving 5 bases between them. The CDR3 nucleotides are TGCGCCAGCAGCCAAGAGGTCAACGAGCAGTACTTC. It yields the protein CASSQEVNEQYF.

This clonotype showed up many times. One junction end does not reproduce the germline sequence, and a read error may be involved. V usage is TRBV7-7 and J usage is TRBJ2-5, with a possible D match to TRBD1 (6 bases). The CDR3 has 16 residues. The germline CDR1 and CDR2 sequences are SSHAT and FNYEAQ (reference sequence). In DNA form, the CDR3 reads TGTGCTAGCAGCAGACAGGCTGGACTGGCCCTGGAGACCCAGTACTTC. Its protein is CASSRQAGLALETQYF.

This clonotype has a handful of counts. The chain carries TRBV15 and TRBJ2-5; unclear D gene. The germline V gene encodes CDR1 LNHNV and CDR2 YYDKDF (reference sequence). V was clipped by 1 base and J by 0 bases, with 3 bases between them. This CDR3 region has 13 residues. As DNA, the CDR3 is TGTGCCACCAGCAGAGTCAACCAAGAGACCCAGTACTTC. This sequence encodes CATSRVNQETQYF. Supplemented by reference TRBV15 and TRBJ2-5, the full variable domain reads DAMVIQNPRYQVTQFGKPVTLSCSQTLNHNVMYWYQQKSSQAPKLLFHYYDKDFNNEADTPDNFQSRRPNTSFCFLDIRSPGLGDTAMYLCATSRVNQETQYFGPGTRLLVL.